Presented here are 23 T cell receptor beta chains from one specimen sequenced in a study of blood T cell repertoires in COVID-19. TCRdb's copy holds only in-frame clones and misses some; the assay was immunoSEQ multiplex PCR. In the table there are about 270,000 clones, about 87% of which are singletons. Specimen: PBMCs or T cells enriched from blood (not recorded which). These receptors were collected from a woman between 45 and 60 years old who had recovered from COVID-19.

V gene TRBV19 combines with J gene TRBJ1-1; D is unresolved. The germline V gene has CDR1 LNHDA and CDR2 SQIVND (reference sequence). Trimming removed 1 base from V and 2 bases from J, with 8 bases in between. CDR3 length: 14 amino acids. CDR3 DNA: TGTGCCAGTAGTATAGCCATACTAAACACTGAAGCTTTCTTT. Its translation is CASSIAILNTEAFF. The variable domain in full, completed from reference TRBV19 and TRBJ1-1, reads DGGITQSPKYLFRKEGQNVTLSCEQNLNHDAMYWYRQDPGQGLRLIYYSQIVNDFQKGDIAEGYSVSREKKESFPLTVTSAQKNPTAFYLCASSIAILNTEAFFGQGTRLTVV.

This rearrangement joins TRBV9 to TRBJ2-1; the match to TRBD2 covers 13 bases. The CDR3 is 15 residues long. With 7 bases clipped from V and 7 bases from J, the junction kept 8 bases outside the gene matches. Germline-derived CDR1 and CDR2 are SGDLS and YYNGEE. CDR3 region: CASGELAGGMNEQFF. The CDR3 nucleotides read TGTGCCAGCGGAGAACTAGCGGGAGGGATGAATGAGCAGTTCTTC.

The chain joins TRBV7-2 to TRBJ1-5, with D possibly matching TRBD1 (6 bases). V dropped 2 bases and J dropped 7 bases, with 12 bases sitting between them. Germline V lookup: CDR1 SGHTA, CDR2 FQGNSA. The CDR3 runs to 14 residues. The CDR3 DNA reads as TGTGCCAGCAGCTTATCAGGGGCCCTCCAGCCCCAGCATTTT. This translates into CASSLSGALQPQHF.

This clone was recorded a few times. The J gene is TRBJ1-2, the V gene TRBV27; the match to TRBD1 covers 7 bases. V shed 3 bases and J 8 bases; nucleotides not matched to a gene: 6. In germline, CDR1 is MNHEY, CDR2 SMNVEV (reference sequence). CDR3 length: 13 amino acids. CDR3 DNA: TGTGCCAGCAGTTTCGAGGGGGCCAGGGGCTACACCTTC. Translation: CASSFEGARGYTF.

The chain recombines TRBV4-1 with TRBJ2-2; possibly TRBD1 for D (5 bases). The V gene's germline CDR1 is MGHRA and CDR2 YSYEKL. V was clipped by 4 bases and J by 5 bases, with 11 bases between them. The CDR3 runs 14 residues. CDR3 sequence reads: CASSPTRVTGELFF. The CDR3 nucleotides are TGCGCCAGCAGCCCAACCAGGGTGACCGGGGAGCTGTTTTTT.

The CDR3 sequence: CASSFKVPGYERNEQYF. CDR3 nucleotide sequence: TGTGCCAGCAGTTTCAAGGTCCCCGGATATGAGAGGAACGAGCAGTACTTC. The rearrangement links TRBV28 to TRBJ2-7; D is undetermined. V was shortened by 3 bases and J by 5 bases, with 23 bases between the two germline ends. The CDR3 has 17 amino acids. Germline values: CDR1 MDHEN, CDR2 SYDVKM.

V is TRBV4-3 and J is TRBJ1-2, with a tentative D call TRBD1 (6 bases). Germline CDR1 and CDR2: LGHNA and YSLEER. The germline V and J ends were trimmed by 1 base and 3 bases, with 9 bases remaining between them. The CDR3 extends over 14 amino acids. CDR3 residues: CASSQGRGDYGYTF. CDR3 coding DNA: TGCGCCAGCAGCCAAGGCAGGGGTGACTATGGCTACACCTTC.

This sequence joins TRBV19 and TRBJ1-6; 7 bases match TRBD1. This CDR3 region has 17 residues. Germline V gene data show CDR1 as LNHDA and CDR2 as SQIVND (reference sequence). Losses at the gene ends were 3 bases for V and 9 bases for J; bases not matched to a gene: 14. CDR3 nucleotide sequence: TGTGCCAGTAGTATTCGCCCCCGACAGGGCTTGCGTTCACCCCTCCACTTT. It specifies CASSIRPRQGLRSPLHF.

This clone was seen just once. The chain recombines TRBV28 with TRBJ2-5; 10 nucleotides align to TRBD2. The CDR3 is 17 amino acids. The junction had 12 bases not matched to a gene; V was cut back by 3 bases and J by 5 bases. Germline CDR1 and CDR2: MDHEN and SYDVKM. The CDR3 sequence: CASSFGVGLASRETQYF. The CDR3 nucleotides are TGTGCCAGCAGTTTCGGCGTGGGACTAGCGTCCCGGGAGACCCAGTACTTC.

The chain employs TRBV28 and TRBJ2-6; maybe TRBD2 (5 bases). This CDR3 spans 17 amino acids. Between the trimmed V and J ends, which lost 0 bases and 4 bases, there was a span of 13 bases. Germline CDR1 is MDHEN and CDR2 is SYDVKM. CDR3 sequence reads: CASSLWGVASGANVLTF. In DNA, the CDR3 is TGTGCCAGCAGTTTATGGGGAGTGGCATCGGGGGCCAACGTCCTGACTTTC. The full variable domain, rest sourced from reference TRBV28 and TRBJ2-6, is DVKVTQSSRYLVKRTGEKVFLECVQDMDHENMFWYRQDPGLGLRLIYFSYDVKMKEKGDIPEGYSVSREKKERFSLILESASTNQTSMYLCASSLWGVASGANVLTFGAGSRLTVL.

There are a few counts of this clone. The V gene is TRBV5-1, the J gene TRBJ2-7, with TRBD2 matching over 12 bases. CDR3 length: 14 residues. J was trimmed by 6 bases and V by 2 bases; bases with no gene match: 3. Per germline, CDR1 SGHRS and CDR2 YFSETQ. The CDR3 DNA sequence: TGCGCCAGCAGCTTTTTGACTAGCGGGAGCGAGCAGTACTTC. Its protein is CASSFLTSGSEQYF.

V gene TRBV3-1 (or the pseudogene TRBV3-2) combines with J gene TRBJ2-1; 13 bases are shared with TRBD2. There are 15 residues in the CDR3. The trim removed 4 bases at V and 7 bases at J, leaving 4 bases unmatched. Germline-derived CDR1 and CDR2 are LGHDT and YNNKEL (reference sequence). This CDR3 is CASSPGLAGINEQFF. The CDR3 bases are TGTGCCAGCAGCCCGGGACTAGCGGGAATAAATGAGCAGTTCTTC.

This chain links TRBV6-1 with TRBJ1-3, with TRBD1 matching over 8 bases. Germline trimming cut 0 bases from V and 1 base from J; bases unmatched to any gene: 2. Germline CDR1 and CDR2: MNHNS and SASEGT. There are 16 residues in the CDR3. The CDR3 is CASSEAWTGSGNTIYF. The DNA for the CDR3 is TGTGCCAGCAGTGAAGCATGGACAGGGTCTGGAAACACCATATATTTT.

The sample holds one count of this clone. The chain uses TRBV28 and TRBJ2-1; D not certain. The germline V gene has CDR1 MDHEN and CDR2 SYDVKM. V dropped 6 bases and J dropped 6 bases, with 27 bases sitting between them. This CDR3 contains 18 residues. CDR3: CASRRLTLVSSSTNEQFF. For the CDR3, the DNA is TGTGCCAGCAGGAGACTGACGCTGGTTTCATCGTCGACCAATGAGCAGTTCTTC.

This clone has more than one count but fewer than ten. V usage is TRBV30 and J usage is TRBJ1-1; D uncertain. This CDR3 region has 15 residues. V lost 0 bases, J lost 0 bases, and 11 bases lay in between. Looked up from germline, CDR1 is GTSNPN and CDR2 is SVGIG (reference sequence). The CDR3 DNA is TGTGCCTGGAGTGTACTGGGCAGCTTGAACACTGAAGCTTTCTTT. Translating it yields CAWSVLGSLNTEAFF.

This clone was counted a single time. This sequence joins TRBV11-3 and TRBJ2-1; a possible D gene is TRBD2 (6 bases). V was clipped by 5 bases and J by 5 bases, with 13 bases between them. Germline-derived CDR1 and CDR2 are SGHNT and YENEEA. This CDR3 comprises 14 residues. The CDR3 here is CASSKAGRNNEQFF. The CDR3 DNA sequence: TGTGCCAGCAGCAAGGCGGGGAGGAACAATGAGCAGTTCTTC.

The chain is built from TRBV5-8 and TRBJ1-2; 9 nucleotides agree with TRBD1. V gave up 0 bases and J gave up 4 bases; unmatched junction bases: 4. This CDR3 has 15 residues. CDR1 and CDR2 from the germline V gene are SGHTS and YDEGEE. The CDR3 here is CASSLGDRAVYGYTF. The CDR3 nucleotides are TGTGCCAGCAGCTTGGGGGACAGGGCCGTCTATGGCTACACCTTC.

V usage is TRBV10-1 and J usage is TRBJ2-3; D is unresolved. In germline, CDR1 is WNHNN, CDR2 SYGVQD (reference sequence). V lost 3 bases and J 3 bases, leaving 7 bases between the germline ends. The CDR3 runs to 13 residues. The CDR3 region is CASSDAITDTQYF. As DNA, the CDR3 is TGCGCCAGCAGTGATGCTATAACAGATACGCAGTATTTT.

The chain recombines TRBV6-5 with TRBJ1-1, with D uncertain. V was cut by 7 bases and J by 1 base, with 10 bases left in between. The CDR3 runs 13 residues. Germline CDR1 is MNHEY and CDR2 is SVGAGI. The CDR3 DNA sequence: TGTGCCAGCAAGAAGCGCCGGAACACTGAAGCTTTCTTT. This gives the protein CASKKRRNTEAFF.

The chain uses TRBV3-1 (or the pseudogene TRBV3-2) and TRBJ2-1; D uncertain. The CDR3 is 15 amino acids. Deletions cut 7 bases from V and 8 bases from J, with 21 bases between. Germline assignment: CDR1 LGHDT and CDR2 YNNKEL (reference sequence). CDR3 DNA sequence: TGTGCCAGCACCCGATCACAGACCACTGGTTATGAGCAGTTCTTC. It translates to CASTRSQTTGYEQFF.

This sequence joins TRBV11-2 and TRBJ1-1; D remains unclear. CDR3 length equals 14 residues. In germline, CDR1 is SGHAT, CDR2 FQNNGV. Trimming pared 5 bases from V and 0 bases from J, leaving 10 bases between. CDR3: CASSLRTLNTEAFF. The CDR3 DNA reads TGTGCCAGCAGCCTTCGTACACTGAACACTGAAGCTTTCTTT.

The chain has TRBV7-2 and TRBJ2-3; TRBD2 aligns across 13 bases. The germline V gene has CDR1 SGHTA and CDR2 FQGNSA. The CDR3 extends over 14 amino acids. J was trimmed by 6 bases and V by 6 bases; bases with no gene match: 3. CDR3 in DNA: TGTGCCAGCAGATCGACTAGCGGGGGGGATACGCAGTATTTT. This sequence encodes CASRSTSGGDTQYF.

This clone was counted once. The chain joins TRBV12-3 or TRBV12-4 to TRBJ2-7, with TRBD1 identical over 8 bases. V shed 10 bases, J shed 1 base, and the junction held 6 bases outside the gene matches. CDR3 length equals 13 residues. The CDR3 loop reads CATLGQGSYEQYF. As DNA, the CDR3 is TGTGCCACCCTTGGACAGGGATCCTACGAGCAGTACTTC.